This T cell receptor (beta chain) comes out of a study of OX40 agonist ivuxolimab in advanced cancers. TCRdb's table, derived via immunoSEQ multiplex PCR, lists solely in-frame clones and lacks some. Of about 46,000 clones in the sample, over 70% were seen once. With V trimmed by 5 bases and J by 5 bases, 6 bases remained unmatched. CDR1 is SGHRS, CDR2 YFSETQ, per germline. The CDR3 runs to 13 residues. The rearrangement links TRBV5-1 to TRBJ2-5; 7 bases fit TRBD1. The sequencing used CD4+ or CD8+ T cells sorted from blood, collected in a trial of the OX40 agonist ivuxolimab. The clonotype comes from an adult with an advanced solid tumor such as melanoma, head and neck, liver or kidney cancer. Written as DNA, the CDR3 is TGCGCCAGCAGTACAGGGGCTGGGGAGACCCAGTACTTC. Amino acids: CASSTGAGETQYF.